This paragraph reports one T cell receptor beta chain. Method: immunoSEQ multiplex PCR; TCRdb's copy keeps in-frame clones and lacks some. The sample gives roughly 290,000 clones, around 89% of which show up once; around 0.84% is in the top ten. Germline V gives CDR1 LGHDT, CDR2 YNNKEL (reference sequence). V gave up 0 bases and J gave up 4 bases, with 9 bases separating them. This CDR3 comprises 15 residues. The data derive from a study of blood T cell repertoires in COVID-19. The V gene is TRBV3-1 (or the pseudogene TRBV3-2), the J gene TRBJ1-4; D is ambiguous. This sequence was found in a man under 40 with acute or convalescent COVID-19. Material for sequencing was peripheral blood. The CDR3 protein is CASSQDGRYNEKLFF. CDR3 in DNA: TGTGCCAGCAGCCAAGACGGCAGGTATAATGAAAAACTGTTTTTT.